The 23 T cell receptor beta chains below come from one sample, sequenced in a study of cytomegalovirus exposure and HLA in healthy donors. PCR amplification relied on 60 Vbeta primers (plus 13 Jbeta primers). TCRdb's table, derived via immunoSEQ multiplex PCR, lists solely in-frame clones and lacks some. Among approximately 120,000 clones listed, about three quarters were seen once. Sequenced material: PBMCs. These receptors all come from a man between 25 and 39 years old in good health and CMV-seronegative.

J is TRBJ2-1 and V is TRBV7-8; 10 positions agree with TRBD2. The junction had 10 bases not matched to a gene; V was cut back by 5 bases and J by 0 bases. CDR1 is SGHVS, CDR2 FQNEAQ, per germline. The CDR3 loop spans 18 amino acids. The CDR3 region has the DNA TGTGCCAGCAGCACCTTTCCTAGCGGGGGAAGCTCCTACAATGAGCAGTTCTTC. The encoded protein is CASSTFPSGGSSYNEQFF.

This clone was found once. The DNA for the CDR3 is TGTGCCAGCCGCTGGACAGGGGGGTATGGCTACACCTTC. Translation gives CASRWTGGYGYTF. The rearrangement uses TRBV6-5 and TRBJ1-2, with 10 bases that match TRBD1. V was clipped by 8 bases and J by 5 bases; unmatched bases: 5. The CDR3 is made up of 13 amino acids. CDR1 and CDR2 (germline): MNHEY, SVGAGI.

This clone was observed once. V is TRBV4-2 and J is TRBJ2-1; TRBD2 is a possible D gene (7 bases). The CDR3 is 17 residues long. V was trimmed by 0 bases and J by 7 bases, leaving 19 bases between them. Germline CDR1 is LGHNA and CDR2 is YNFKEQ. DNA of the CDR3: TGTGCCAGCAGCCAAGAGGAAGGGGGGGGCCGGGGGAATGAGCAGTTCTTC. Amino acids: CASSQEEGGGRGNEQFF.

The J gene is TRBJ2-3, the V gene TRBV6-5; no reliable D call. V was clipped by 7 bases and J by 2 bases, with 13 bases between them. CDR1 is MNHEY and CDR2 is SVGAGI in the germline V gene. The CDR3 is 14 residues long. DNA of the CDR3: TGTGCCAGCAAGGCGGCCCCCTTCACAGATACGCAGTATTTT. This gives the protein CASKAAPFTDTQYF.

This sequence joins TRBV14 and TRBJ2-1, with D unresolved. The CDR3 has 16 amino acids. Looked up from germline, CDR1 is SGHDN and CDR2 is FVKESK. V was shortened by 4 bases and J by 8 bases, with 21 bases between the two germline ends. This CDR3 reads CASSLRPPFRGYEQFF. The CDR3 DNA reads TGTGCCAGCAGCCTGAGGCCCCCCTTTAGAGGCTATGAGCAGTTCTTC.

DNA of the CDR3: TGTGCCACCAGCAGAGATAAAAGGACAGGAGAAAAACTGTTTTTT. Its protein is CATSRDKRTGEKLFF. The V gene is TRBV15, the J gene TRBJ1-4; 7 bases align to TRBD1. J was trimmed by 8 bases and V by 0 bases; bases with no gene match: 6. From germline, CDR1 is LNHNV and CDR2 YYDKDF (reference sequence). The CDR3 spans 15 residues.

The CDR3 nucleotides read TGTGCCAGCGGACTGGGGGCCGGCGGGGAGCTGTTTTTT. This gives the protein CASGLGAGGELFF. This chain links TRBV18 with TRBJ2-2; TRBD1 might be the D (6 bases). Germline CDR1 reads KGHSH; CDR2 reads LQKENI. Deletions cut 8 bases from V and 7 bases from J, with 14 bases between. The CDR3 has 13 residues.

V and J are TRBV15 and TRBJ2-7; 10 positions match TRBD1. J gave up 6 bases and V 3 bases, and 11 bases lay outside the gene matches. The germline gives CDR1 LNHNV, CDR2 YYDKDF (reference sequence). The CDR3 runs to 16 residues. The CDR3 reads CATSSHRRDRGFEQYF. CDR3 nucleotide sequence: TGTGCCACCAGCAGTCACCGACGGGACAGGGGTTTCGAGCAGTACTTC.

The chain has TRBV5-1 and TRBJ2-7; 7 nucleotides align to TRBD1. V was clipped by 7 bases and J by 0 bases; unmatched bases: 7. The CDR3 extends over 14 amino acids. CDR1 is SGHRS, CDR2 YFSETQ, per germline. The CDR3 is CASQDRLSSYEQYF. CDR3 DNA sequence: TGCGCCAGCCAGGACAGGCTGAGCTCCTACGAGCAGTACTTC.

CDR3 coding DNA: TGTGCCAGCAGGTACAGGGGCGGTGATACGCAGTATTTT. Protein: CASRYRGGDTQYF. The chain links TRBV6-5 to TRBJ2-3; 7 positions match TRBD1. The trim removed 6 bases at V and 6 bases at J, leaving 6 bases unmatched. Germline lookup yields CDR1 MNHEY and CDR2 SVGAGI. This CDR3 has 13 amino acids.

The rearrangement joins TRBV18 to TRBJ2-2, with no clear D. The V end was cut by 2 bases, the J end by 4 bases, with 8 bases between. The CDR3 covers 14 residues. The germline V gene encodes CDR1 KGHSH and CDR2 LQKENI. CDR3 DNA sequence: TGTGCCAGCTCACCATCCAGTTCCACCGGGGAGCTGTTTTTT. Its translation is CASSPSSSTGELFF.

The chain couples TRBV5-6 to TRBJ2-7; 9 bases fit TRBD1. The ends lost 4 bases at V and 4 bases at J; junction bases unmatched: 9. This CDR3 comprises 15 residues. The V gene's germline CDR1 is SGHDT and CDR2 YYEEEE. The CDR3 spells CASSGLGQGFYEQYF. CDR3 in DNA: TGTGCCAGCAGCGGGTTGGGACAGGGCTTTTACGAGCAGTACTTC.

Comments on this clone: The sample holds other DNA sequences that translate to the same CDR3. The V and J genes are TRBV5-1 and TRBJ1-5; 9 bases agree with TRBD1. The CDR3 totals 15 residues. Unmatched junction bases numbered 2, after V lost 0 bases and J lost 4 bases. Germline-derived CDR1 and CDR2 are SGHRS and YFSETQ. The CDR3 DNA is TGCGCCAGCAGCTTGGATGGACAGGGGAATCAGCCCCAGCATTTT. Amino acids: CASSLDGQGNQPQHF. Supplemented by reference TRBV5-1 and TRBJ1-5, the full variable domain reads KAGVTQTPRYLIKTRGQQVTLSCSPISGHRSVSWYQQTPGQGLQFLFEYFSETQRNKGNFPGRFSGRQFSNSRSEMNVSTLELGDSALYLCASSLDGQGNQPQHFGDGTRLSIL.

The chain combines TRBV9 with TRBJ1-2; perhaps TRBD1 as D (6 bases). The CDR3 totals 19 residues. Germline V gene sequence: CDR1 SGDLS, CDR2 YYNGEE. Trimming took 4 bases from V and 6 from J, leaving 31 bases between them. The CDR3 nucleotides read TGTGCCAGCAGCAAAATCCCCCCACCTCCAGGGGCCGCTTCCGATGGCTACACCTTC. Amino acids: CASSKIPPPPGAASDGYTF.

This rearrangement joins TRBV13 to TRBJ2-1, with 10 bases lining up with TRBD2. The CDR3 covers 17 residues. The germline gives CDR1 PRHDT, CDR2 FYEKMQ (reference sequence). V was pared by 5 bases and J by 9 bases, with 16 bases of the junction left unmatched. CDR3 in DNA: TGTGCCAGCAGCCCCGCGGGAGCGGGGGGGGTCCCCGGTGAGCAGTTCTTC. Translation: CASSPAGAGGVPGEQFF.

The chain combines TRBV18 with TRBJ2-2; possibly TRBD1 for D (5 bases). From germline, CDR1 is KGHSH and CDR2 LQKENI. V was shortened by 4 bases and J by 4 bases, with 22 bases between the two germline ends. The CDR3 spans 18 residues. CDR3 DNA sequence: TGTGCCAGCTCACGAATCAATCCAGGGATGTTGGGCACCGGGGAGCTGTTTTTT. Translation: CASSRINPGMLGTGELFF.

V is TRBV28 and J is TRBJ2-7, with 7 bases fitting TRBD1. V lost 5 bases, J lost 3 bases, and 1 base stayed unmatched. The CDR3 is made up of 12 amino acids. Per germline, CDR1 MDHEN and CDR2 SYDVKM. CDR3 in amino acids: CASSQGVYEQYF. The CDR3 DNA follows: TGTGCCAGCAGTCAGGGGGTCTACGAGCAGTACTTC.

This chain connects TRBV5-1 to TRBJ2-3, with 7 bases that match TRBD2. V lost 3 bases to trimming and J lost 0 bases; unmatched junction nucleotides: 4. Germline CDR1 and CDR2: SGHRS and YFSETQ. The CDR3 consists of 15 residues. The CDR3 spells CASSSTSLSTDTQYF. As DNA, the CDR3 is TGCGCCAGCAGCTCGACTAGCCTTAGCACAGATACGCAGTATTTT.

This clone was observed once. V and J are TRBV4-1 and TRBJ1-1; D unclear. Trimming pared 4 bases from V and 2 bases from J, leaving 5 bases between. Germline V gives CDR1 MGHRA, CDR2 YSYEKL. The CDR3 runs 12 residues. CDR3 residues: CASSPLNTEAFF. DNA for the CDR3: TGCGCCAGCAGCCCCCTAAACACTGAAGCTTTCTTT.

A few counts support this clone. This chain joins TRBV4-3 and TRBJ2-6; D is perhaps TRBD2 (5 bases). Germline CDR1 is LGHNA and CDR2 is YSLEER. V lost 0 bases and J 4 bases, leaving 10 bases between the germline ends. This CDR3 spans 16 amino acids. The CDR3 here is CASSQESSGGANVLTF. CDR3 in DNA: TGCGCCAGCAGCCAAGAAAGTTCGGGGGGGGCCAACGTCCTGACTTTC.

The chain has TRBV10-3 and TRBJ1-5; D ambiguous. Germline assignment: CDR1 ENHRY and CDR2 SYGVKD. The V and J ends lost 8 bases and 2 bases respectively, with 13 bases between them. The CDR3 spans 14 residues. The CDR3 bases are TGTGCCATCGAGAGTGGCGGGGGCAATCAGCCCCAGCATTTT. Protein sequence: CAIESGGGNQPQHF.

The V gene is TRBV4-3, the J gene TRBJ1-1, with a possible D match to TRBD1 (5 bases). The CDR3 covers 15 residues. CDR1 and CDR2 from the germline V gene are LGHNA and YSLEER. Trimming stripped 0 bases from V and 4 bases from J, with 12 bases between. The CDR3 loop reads CASSQDGAWGTEAFF. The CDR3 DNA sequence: TGCGCCAGCAGCCAAGATGGGGCTTGGGGCACTGAAGCTTTCTTT.

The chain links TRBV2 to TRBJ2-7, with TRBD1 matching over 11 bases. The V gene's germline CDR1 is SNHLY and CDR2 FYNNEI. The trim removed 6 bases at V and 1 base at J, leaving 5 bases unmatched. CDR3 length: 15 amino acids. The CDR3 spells CASSPRDRGSYEQYF. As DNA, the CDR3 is TGTGCCAGCAGCCCCCGGGACAGGGGGTCCTACGAGCAGTACTTC.